What follows are 30 T cell receptor beta chains derived from one specimen sequenced in a study of T-cell reconstitution after alpha-beta-depleted transplantation in children. As it was prepared, the TCRbeta library received unique molecular identifiers. TCRdb called the PCR reads again in MiXCR, with one record for every CDR3 protein. Among roughly 500,000 distinct CDR3 sequences listed, about 30% were seen once. The sequenced sample was PBMCs from the stem cell graft donor, obtained from the stem cell graft. Source of these receptors: a human donor who donated a stem cell graft to a child with aplastic anemia.

The chain is built from TRBV7-9 and TRBJ2-1, with unresolved D. The germline CDR1 and CDR2 sequences are SEHNR and FQNEAQ (reference sequence). Trimming removed 4 bases from V and 9 bases from J, with 10 bases in between. CDR3 length equals 12 residues. The CDR3 reads CASSWMVLEQFF. The CDR3 coding sequence is TGTGCCAGCAGCTGGATGGTCCTTGAGCAGTTCTTC.

The chain carries TRBV24-1 and TRBJ1-2; 7 positions match TRBD1. This CDR3 contains 12 residues. With V trimmed by 4 bases and J by 7 bases, 2 bases remained unmatched. CDR1 and CDR2 from the germline V gene are KGHDR and SFDVKD. The CDR3 region is CATSDEGAGYTF. The CDR3 DNA reads TGTGCCACCAGTGACGAGGGGGCTGGCTACACCTTC.

This chain joins TRBV5-6 and TRBJ1-2; D is unresolved. V lost 0 bases and J lost 7, with 4 bases in between. The CDR3 extends over 11 amino acids. Per germline, CDR1 SGHDT and CDR2 YYEEEE. This CDR3 reads CASSLVSGYTF. CDR3 coding DNA: TGTGCCAGCAGCTTGGTCTCTGGCTACACCTTC.

The chain combines TRBV6-2 or TRBV6-3 with TRBJ1-1, with 7 bases matching TRBD1. This CDR3 is 16 amino acids long. Looked up from germline, CDR1 is MNHEY and CDR2 is SVGEGT. Germline trimming cut 7 bases from V and 1 base from J; bases unmatched to any gene: 12. Written as DNA, the CDR3 is TGTGCCAGCACGAAACCGCGCCGGGACAGGAACACTGAAGCTTTCTTT. Its translation: CASTKPRRDRNTEAFF.

This sequence joins TRBV20-1 and TRBJ2-1; 7 bases are a match to TRBD2. J lost 5 bases, V lost 2 bases, and 15 bases had no gene match. Germline V gene sequence: CDR1 DFQATT, CDR2 SNEGSKA (reference sequence). The CDR3 runs 17 residues. CDR3 protein: CSARSFGGGVGNNEQFF. DNA for the CDR3: TGCAGTGCTAGAAGTTTTGGGGGAGGGGTAGGGAACAATGAGCAGTTCTTC.

This clonotype has more than one count but fewer than ten. The gene calls are TRBV12-3 or TRBV12-4 and TRBJ2-7; the match to TRBD2 covers 8 bases. V gave up 5 bases and J gave up 4 bases; unmatched junction bases: 4. This CDR3 region has 13 residues. The CDR3 bases are TGTGCCAGCAGTGCGGGACTAGTGTACGAGCAGTACGTC. Its translation: CASSAGLVYEQYV.

This rearrangement joins TRBV4-2 to TRBJ2-7; TRBD2 aligns across 7 bases. Per germline, CDR1 LGHNA and CDR2 YNFKEQ. V lost 0 bases, J lost 3 bases, and 5 bases stayed unmatched. The CDR3 spans 15 residues. Here the CDR3 reads CASSQDLASGYEQYF. The DNA of the CDR3 is TGTGCCAGCAGCCAAGATCTTGCTAGCGGCTACGAGCAGTACTTC.

The chain combines TRBV12-3 or TRBV12-4 with TRBJ2-2, with 9 bases lining up with TRBD2. This CDR3 region has 19 residues. V lost 5 bases and J lost 3; bases outside the gene matches: 16. The chain's CDR3 is CASSPPRREGLRDTGELFF. CDR3 in DNA: TGTGCCAGCAGTCCCCCAAGGCGGGAGGGCTTACGGGACACCGGGGAGCTGTTTTTT.

There are many counts of this clonotype. The chain is built from TRBV4-3 and TRBJ2-6, with a weak D call TRBD1 (5 bases). Germline CDR1 LGHNA, CDR2 YSLEER. CDR3 length equals 16 residues. V lost 1 base, J lost 0 bases, and 7 bases lay in between. In nucleotides, the CDR3 is TGCGCCAGCAGCCAAGGGGGCGGCTCTGGGGCCAACGTCCTGACTTTC. Translating gives CASSQGGGSGANVLTF.

The gene calls are TRBV6-2 or TRBV6-3 and TRBJ2-1; D perhaps matches TRBD2 (6 bases). V lost 2 bases, J lost 1 base, and 12 bases lay in between. The CDR3 sequence is 16 residues long. The germline V gene encodes CDR1 MNHEY and CDR2 SVGEGT. Here the CDR3 reads CASSYGIGRSYNEQFF. As DNA, the CDR3 is TGTGCCAGCAGTTACGGCATCGGGAGATCCTACAATGAGCAGTTCTTC.

This chain joins TRBV5-6 and TRBJ1-1; D ambiguous. V gave up 0 bases and J gave up 8 bases, with 14 bases separating them. The germline V gene encodes CDR1 SGHDT and CDR2 YYEEEE. The CDR3 extends over 14 amino acids. The CDR3 is CASSLVGVLGEAFF. CDR3 coding DNA: TGTGCCAGCAGCTTGGTTGGTGTTTTGGGGGAAGCTTTCTTT.

This clonotype showed up just a few times. The chain employs TRBV27 and TRBJ2-7; 8 bases are a match to TRBD2. Germline-derived CDR1 and CDR2 are MNHEY and SMNVEV (reference sequence). The CDR3 is 15 amino acids. V was clipped by 6 bases and J by 3 bases; unmatched bases: 10. Here the CDR3 reads CASRKGGRSNYEQYF. CDR3 in DNA: TGTGCCAGCAGGAAAGGCGGGAGGTCCAACTACGAGCAGTACTTC.

The chain recombines TRBV5-3 with TRBJ2-3, with 9 bases aligning to TRBD2. TRBV5-3 carries the ORF label, with uncertain function. The junction had 10 bases not matched to a gene; V was cut back by 4 bases and J by 4 bases. The CDR3 runs 16 residues. The CDR3 DNA is TGTGCCAGAAGCCTTCCGGGACTAGCCGGTTCAGATACGCAGTATTTT. Protein product: CARSLPGLAGSDTQYF.

This chain links TRBV20-1 with TRBJ1-1; a possible D gene is TRBD1 (5 bases). This CDR3 has 14 residues. Trimming pared 1 base from V and 4 bases from J, leaving 13 bases between. The germline gives CDR1 DFQATT, CDR2 SNEGSKA (reference sequence). The CDR3: CSARGWGSGTEAFF. DNA of the CDR3: TGCAGTGCTAGAGGGTGGGGGTCCGGCACTGAAGCTTTCTTT.

A few counts support this clonotype. At one of its ends the junction is not consistent with the germline gene, which may arise from a read error. The chain couples TRBV5-1 to TRBJ2-1; no clear D gene. The CDR3 is 14 amino acids. Germline V gene lookup returns CDR1 SGHRS and CDR2 YFSETQ. CDR3 residues: CASSLGGPPNGQFF. The CDR3 DNA reads as TGCGCCAGCAGCTTGGGCGGACCCCCTAATGGGCAGTTCTTC.

This clonotype has ten or more counts. V gene TRBV6-2 or TRBV6-3 combines with J gene TRBJ2-1, with TRBD2 matching 7 bases. CDR3 length: 14 residues. CDR1 is MNHEY and CDR2 is SVGEGT in the germline V gene. J gave up 7 bases and V 2 bases, and 5 bases lay outside the gene matches. CDR3 residues: CASSYGVGGNEQFF. CDR3 in DNA: TGTGCCAGCAGTTACGGGGTCGGGGGGAATGAGCAGTTCTTC.

V usage is TRBV20-1 and J usage is TRBJ1-2; 7 nucleotides align to TRBD1. The CDR3 is 15 amino acids. Germline V gene data show CDR1 as DFQATT and CDR2 as SNEGSKA (reference sequence). V gave up 4 bases and J gave up 8 bases; unmatched junction bases: 16. CDR3 amino acids: CSANTRDSASAGYTF. The CDR3, as DNA: TGCAGTGCTAATACTCGGGACAGCGCCTCTGCGGGCTACACCTTC.

The chain links TRBV7-2 to TRBJ1-5; 9 nucleotides match TRBD1. CDR3 length equals 17 residues. J lost 2 bases, V lost 6 bases, and 11 bases had no gene match. Germline V gene lookup returns CDR1 SGHTA and CDR2 FQGNSA. CDR3 loop: CASRGGQGLNRNQPQHF. The CDR3 nucleotides are TGTGCCAGCAGAGGGGGACAGGGCCTTAATCGCAATCAGCCCCAGCATTTT.

This clonotype was seen once. The chain combines TRBV20-1 with TRBJ1-2; 8 bases match TRBD1. CDR1 DFQATT and CDR2 SNEGSKA come from the germline V gene (reference sequence). The CDR3 runs 16 residues. V trimming: 0 bases; J trimming: 4 bases; junction bases outside the gene matches: 10. The CDR3 DNA reads TGCAGTGCTAGAGATGAAGATACAGGGGGGGCCTATGGCTACACCTTC. Protein: CSARDEDTGGAYGYTF.

The CDR3 reads CASSLVPSGSTQETQYF. DNA of the CDR3: TGTGCCAGCAGCTTAGTTCCTAGCGGGAGCACGCAAGAGACCCAGTACTTC. The chain recombines TRBV7-6 with TRBJ2-5, with 10 bases fitting TRBD2. CDR3 length: 17 amino acids. The V and J ends lost 1 base and 2 bases, in that order; junction bases with no gene match: 7. Germline V gene data show CDR1 as SGHVS and CDR2 as FNYEAQ.

The chain combines TRBV7-8 with TRBJ2-5, with 8 bases aligning to TRBD2. Germline CDR1 reads SGHVS; CDR2 reads FQNEAQ. The CDR3 extends over 18 amino acids. After removal of 4 bases from V and 5 bases from J, the junction contained 18 bases not matched to a gene. In DNA, the CDR3 is TGTGCCAGCAGCTCCCTCGGAGGCGGGAGGACCCCGGGGGAGACCCAGTACTTC. This translates into CASSSLGGGRTPGETQYF.

The rearrangement joins TRBV6-2 or TRBV6-3 to TRBJ2-1; TRBD2 matches 8 bases. The germline gives CDR1 MNHEY, CDR2 SVGEGT. CDR3 length: 15 residues. Unmatched junction bases numbered 1, after V lost 2 bases and J lost 1 base. CDR3 sequence reads: CASSYTGGSYNEQFF. In DNA, the CDR3 is TGTGCCAGCAGTTACACGGGAGGGTCCTACAATGAGCAGTTCTTC.

This clonotype showed up just a few times. The chain combines TRBV6-2 or TRBV6-3 with TRBJ1-5; TRBD1 matches 8 bases. Germline CDR1 MNHEY, CDR2 SVGEGT. The CDR3 is 15 amino acids. V lost 2 bases to trimming and J lost 6 bases; unmatched junction nucleotides: 6. The CDR3, as DNA: TGTGCCAGCAGTTACACGACAGGGGTGGGTCAGCCCCAGCATTTT. Protein sequence: CASSYTTGVGQPQHF.

This chain links TRBV12-3 or TRBV12-4 with TRBJ2-7; 11 bases fit TRBD2. The V and J ends lost 8 bases and 6 bases, in that order; junction bases with no gene match: 12. The CDR3 spans 15 residues. The CDR3 region is CASEGGSGRAGEQYF. DNA of the CDR3: TGTGCCAGCGAAGGTGGTAGCGGGAGGGCTGGCGAGCAGTACTTC.

J is TRBJ2-5 and V is TRBV5-1; 8 positions match TRBD2. Per the germline V gene, CDR1 is SGHRS and CDR2 is YFSETQ. J was trimmed by 4 bases and V by 3 bases; bases with no gene match: 5. CDR3 size: 14 residues. The CDR3 spells CASSSGTSPETQYF. As DNA, the CDR3 is TGCGCCAGCAGCTCAGGGACTAGTCCAGAGACCCAGTACTTC.

This clonotype showed up just a few times. The V and J genes are TRBV5-1 and TRBJ1-3; D uncertain. The CDR3 spans 14 residues. Trimming stripped 5 bases from V and 0 bases from J, with 9 bases between. Germline V CDR1 and CDR2: SGHRS, YFSETQ. CDR3 amino acids: CASSFEGSGNTIYF. In DNA, the CDR3 is TGCGCCAGCAGTTTCGAGGGCTCTGGAAACACCATATATTTT.

This clonotype was detected only a few times. The chain uses TRBV20-1 and TRBJ2-3; 9 bases align to TRBD2. From germline, CDR1 is DFQATT and CDR2 SNEGSKA (reference sequence). This CDR3 is built from 15 residues. After removal of 6 bases from V and 6 bases from J, the junction contained 13 bases not matched to a gene. The CDR3 nucleotides read TGCAGTGCCCCCAGGACTAGCGAACGGACCGATACGCAGTATTTT. Translated: CSAPRTSERTDTQYF.

The chain is built from TRBV7-2 and TRBJ2-7, with 10 bases lining up with TRBD2. With 2 bases clipped from V and 2 bases from J, the junction kept 3 bases outside the gene matches. Germline V lookup: CDR1 SGHTA, CDR2 FQGNSA. There are 15 residues in the CDR3. CDR3 amino acids: CASSLQAGGAYEQYF. CDR3 nucleotides: TGTGCCAGCAGCTTACAAGCGGGAGGGGCCTACGAGCAGTACTTC.

This clonotype has just a few counts. The chain carries TRBV27 and TRBJ1-4; 7 positions agree with TRBD1. This CDR3 is 12 amino acids long. V lost 3 bases, J lost 13 bases, and 5 bases stayed unmatched. Germline-derived CDR1 and CDR2 are MNHEY and SMNVEV (reference sequence). In DNA form, the CDR3 reads TGTGCCAGCAGTTTCAGACAGGGAGCACTGTTTTTT. It encodes CASSFRQGALFF.

This clonotype was detected a few times. The chain links TRBV11-3 to TRBJ2-1; 8 bases fit TRBD2. Germline V gives CDR1 SGHNT, CDR2 YENEEA. Trimming removed 1 base from V and 6 bases from J; junction bases left unmatched: 5. The CDR3 is made up of 15 amino acids. The CDR3 is CASSLAGAGVNEQFF. DNA of the CDR3: TGTGCCAGCAGCTTAGCGGGAGCGGGGGTCAATGAGCAGTTCTTC. Complete variable domain (other parts from reference TRBV11-3 and TRBJ2-1): EAGVVQSPRYKIIEKKQPVAFWCNPISGHNTLYWYLQNLGQGPELLIRYENEEAVDDSQLPKDRFSAERLKGVDSTLKIQPAELGDSAVYLCASSLAGAGVNEQFFGPGTRLTVL.